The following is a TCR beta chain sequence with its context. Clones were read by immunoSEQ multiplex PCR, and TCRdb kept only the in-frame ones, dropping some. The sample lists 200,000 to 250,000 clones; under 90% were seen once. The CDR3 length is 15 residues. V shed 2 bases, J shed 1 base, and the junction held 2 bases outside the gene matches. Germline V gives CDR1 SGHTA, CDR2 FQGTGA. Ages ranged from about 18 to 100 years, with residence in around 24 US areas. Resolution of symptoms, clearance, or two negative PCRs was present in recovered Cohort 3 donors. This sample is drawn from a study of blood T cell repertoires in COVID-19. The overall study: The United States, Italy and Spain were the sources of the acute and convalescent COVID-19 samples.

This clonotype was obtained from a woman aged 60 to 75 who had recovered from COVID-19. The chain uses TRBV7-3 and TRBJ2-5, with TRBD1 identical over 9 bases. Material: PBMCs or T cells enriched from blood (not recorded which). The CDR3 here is CASSLGGQGQETQYF. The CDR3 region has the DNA TGTGCCAGCAGCTTAGGGGGACAGGGCCAAGAGACCCAGTACTTC.